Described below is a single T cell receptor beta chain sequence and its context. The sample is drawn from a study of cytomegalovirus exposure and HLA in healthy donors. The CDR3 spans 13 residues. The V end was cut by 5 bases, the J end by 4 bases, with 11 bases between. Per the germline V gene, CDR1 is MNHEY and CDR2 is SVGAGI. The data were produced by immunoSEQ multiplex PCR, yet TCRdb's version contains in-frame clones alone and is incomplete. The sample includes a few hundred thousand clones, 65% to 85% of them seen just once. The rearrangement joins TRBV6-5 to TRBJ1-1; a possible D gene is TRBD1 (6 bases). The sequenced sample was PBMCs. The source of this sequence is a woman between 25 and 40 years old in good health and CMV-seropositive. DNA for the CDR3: TGTGCCAGCAGTGCCTACAGGGTCACTGAAGCTTTCTTT. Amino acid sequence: CASSAYRVTEAFF.